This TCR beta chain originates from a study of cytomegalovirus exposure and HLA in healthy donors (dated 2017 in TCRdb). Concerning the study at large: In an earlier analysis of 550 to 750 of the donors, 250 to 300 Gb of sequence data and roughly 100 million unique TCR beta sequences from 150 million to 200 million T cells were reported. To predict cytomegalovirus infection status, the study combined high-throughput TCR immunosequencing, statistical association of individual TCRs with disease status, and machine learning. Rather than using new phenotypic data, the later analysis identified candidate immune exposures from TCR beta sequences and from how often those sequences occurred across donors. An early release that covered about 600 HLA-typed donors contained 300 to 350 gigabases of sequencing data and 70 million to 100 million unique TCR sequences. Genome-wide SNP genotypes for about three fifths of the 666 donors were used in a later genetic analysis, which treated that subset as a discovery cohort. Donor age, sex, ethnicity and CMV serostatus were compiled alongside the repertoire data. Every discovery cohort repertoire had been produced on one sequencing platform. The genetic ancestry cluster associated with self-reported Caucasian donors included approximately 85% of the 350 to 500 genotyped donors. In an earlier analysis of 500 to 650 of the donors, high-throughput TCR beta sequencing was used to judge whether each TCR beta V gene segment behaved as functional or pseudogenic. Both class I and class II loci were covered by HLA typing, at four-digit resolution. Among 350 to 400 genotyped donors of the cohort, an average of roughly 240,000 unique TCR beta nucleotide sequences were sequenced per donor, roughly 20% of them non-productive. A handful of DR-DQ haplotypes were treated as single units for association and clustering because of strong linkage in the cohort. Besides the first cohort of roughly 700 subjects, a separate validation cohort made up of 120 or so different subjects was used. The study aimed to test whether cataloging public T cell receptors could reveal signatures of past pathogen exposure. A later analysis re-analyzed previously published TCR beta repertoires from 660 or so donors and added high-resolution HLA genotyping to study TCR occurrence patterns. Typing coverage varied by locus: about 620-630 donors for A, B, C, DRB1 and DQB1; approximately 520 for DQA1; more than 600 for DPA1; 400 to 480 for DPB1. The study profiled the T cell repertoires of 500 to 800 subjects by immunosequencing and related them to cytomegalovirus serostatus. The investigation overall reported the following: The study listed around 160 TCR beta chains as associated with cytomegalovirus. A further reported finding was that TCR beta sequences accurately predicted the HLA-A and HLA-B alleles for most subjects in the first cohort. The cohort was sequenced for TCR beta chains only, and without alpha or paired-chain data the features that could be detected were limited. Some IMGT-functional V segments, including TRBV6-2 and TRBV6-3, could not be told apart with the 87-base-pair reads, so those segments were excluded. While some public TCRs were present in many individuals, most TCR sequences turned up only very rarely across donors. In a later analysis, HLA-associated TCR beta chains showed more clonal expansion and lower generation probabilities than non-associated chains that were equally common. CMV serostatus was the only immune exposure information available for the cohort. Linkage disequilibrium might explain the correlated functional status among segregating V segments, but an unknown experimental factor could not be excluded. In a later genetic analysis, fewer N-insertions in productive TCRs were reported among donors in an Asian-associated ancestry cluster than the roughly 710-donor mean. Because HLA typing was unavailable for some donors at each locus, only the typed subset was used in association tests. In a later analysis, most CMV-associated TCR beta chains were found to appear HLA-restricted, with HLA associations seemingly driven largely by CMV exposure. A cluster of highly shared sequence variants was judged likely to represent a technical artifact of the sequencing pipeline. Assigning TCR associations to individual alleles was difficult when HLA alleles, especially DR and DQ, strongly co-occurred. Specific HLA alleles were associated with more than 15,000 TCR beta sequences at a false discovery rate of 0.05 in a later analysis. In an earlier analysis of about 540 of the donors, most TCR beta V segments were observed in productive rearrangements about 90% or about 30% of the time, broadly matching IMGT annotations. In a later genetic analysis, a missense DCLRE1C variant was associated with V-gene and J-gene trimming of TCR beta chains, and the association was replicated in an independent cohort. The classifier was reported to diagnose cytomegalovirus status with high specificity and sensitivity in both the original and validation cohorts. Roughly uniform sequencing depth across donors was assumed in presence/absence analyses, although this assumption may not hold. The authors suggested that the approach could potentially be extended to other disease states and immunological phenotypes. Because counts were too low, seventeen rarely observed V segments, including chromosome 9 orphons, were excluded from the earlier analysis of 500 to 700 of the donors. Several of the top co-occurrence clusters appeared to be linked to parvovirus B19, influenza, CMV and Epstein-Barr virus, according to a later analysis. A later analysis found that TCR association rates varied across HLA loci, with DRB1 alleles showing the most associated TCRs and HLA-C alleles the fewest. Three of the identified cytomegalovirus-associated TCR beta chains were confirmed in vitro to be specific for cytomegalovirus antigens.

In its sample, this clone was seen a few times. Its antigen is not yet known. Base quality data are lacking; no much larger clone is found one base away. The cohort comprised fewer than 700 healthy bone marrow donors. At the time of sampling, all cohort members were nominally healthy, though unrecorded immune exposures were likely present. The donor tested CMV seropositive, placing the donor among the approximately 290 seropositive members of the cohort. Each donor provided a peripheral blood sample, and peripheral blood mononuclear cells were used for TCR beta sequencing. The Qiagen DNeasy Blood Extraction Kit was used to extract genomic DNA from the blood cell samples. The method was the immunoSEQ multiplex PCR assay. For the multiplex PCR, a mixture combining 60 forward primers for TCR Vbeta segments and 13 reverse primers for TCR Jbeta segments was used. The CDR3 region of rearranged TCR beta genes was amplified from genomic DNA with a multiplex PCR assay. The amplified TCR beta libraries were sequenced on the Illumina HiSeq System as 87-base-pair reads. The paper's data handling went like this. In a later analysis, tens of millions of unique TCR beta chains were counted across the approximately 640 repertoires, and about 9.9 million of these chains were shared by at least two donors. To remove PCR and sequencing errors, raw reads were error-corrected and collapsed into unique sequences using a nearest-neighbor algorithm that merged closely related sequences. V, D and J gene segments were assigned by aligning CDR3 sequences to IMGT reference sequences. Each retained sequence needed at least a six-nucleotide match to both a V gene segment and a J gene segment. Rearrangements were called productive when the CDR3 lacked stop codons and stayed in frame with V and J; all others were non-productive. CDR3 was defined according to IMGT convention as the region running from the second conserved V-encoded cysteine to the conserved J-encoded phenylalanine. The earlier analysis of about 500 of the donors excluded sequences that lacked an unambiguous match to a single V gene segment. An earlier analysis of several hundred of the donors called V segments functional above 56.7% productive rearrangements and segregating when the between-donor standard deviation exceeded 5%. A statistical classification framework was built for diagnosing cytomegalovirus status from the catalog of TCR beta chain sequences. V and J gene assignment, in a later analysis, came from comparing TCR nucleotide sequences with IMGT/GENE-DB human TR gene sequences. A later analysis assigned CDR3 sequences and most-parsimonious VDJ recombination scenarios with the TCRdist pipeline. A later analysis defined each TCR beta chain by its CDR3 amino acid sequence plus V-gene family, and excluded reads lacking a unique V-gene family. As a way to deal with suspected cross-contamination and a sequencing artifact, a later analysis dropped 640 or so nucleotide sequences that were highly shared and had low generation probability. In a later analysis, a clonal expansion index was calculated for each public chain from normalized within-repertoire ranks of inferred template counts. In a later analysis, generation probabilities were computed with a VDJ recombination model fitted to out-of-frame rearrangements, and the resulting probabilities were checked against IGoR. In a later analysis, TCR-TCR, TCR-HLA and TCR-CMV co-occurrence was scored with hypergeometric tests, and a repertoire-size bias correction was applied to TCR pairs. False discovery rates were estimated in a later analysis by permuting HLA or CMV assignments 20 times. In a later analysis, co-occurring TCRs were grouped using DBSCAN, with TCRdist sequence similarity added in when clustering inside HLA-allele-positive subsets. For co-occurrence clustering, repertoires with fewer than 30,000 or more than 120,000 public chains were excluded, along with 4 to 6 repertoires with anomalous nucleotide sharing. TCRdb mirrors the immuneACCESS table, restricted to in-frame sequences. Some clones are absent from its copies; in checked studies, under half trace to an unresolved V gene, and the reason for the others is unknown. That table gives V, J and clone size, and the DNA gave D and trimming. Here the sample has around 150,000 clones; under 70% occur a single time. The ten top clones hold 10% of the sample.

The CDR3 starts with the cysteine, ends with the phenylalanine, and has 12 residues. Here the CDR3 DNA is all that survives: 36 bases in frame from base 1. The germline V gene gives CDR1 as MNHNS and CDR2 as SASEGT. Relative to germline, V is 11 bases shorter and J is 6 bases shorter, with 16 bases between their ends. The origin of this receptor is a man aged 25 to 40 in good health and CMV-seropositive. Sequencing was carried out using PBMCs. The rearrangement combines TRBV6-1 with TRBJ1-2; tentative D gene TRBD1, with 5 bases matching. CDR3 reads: CAEGSQGNGYTF. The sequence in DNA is TGTGCCGAAGGGTCCCAGGGAAATGGCTACACCTTC.